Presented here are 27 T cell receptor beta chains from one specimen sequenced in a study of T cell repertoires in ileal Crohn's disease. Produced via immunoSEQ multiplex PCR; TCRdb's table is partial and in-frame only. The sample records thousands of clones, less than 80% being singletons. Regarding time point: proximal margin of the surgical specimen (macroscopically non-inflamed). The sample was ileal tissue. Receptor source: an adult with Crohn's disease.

The CDR3 coding sequence is TGTGCCAGCCGGACTTACACTGAAGCTTTCTTT. Translating gives CASRTYTEAFF. The chain couples TRBV19 to TRBJ1-1; no clear D gene. Germline V gene lookup returns CDR1 LNHDA and CDR2 SQIVND (reference sequence). The CDR3 is 11 residues long. Trimming removed 9 bases at V and 3 bases at J, with 8 bases between.

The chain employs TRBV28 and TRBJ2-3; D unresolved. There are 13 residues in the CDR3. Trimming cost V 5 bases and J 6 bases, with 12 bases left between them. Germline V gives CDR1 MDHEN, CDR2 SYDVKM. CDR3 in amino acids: CASSGPPTDTQYF. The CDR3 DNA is TGTGCCAGCAGTGGACCCCCCACGGATACGCAGTATTTT.

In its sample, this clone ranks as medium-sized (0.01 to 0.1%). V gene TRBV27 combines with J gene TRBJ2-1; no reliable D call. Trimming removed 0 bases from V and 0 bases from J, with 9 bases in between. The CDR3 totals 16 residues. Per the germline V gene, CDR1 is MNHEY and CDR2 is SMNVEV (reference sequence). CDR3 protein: CASSLSGRSSYNEQFF. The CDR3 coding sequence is TGTGCCAGCAGTTTATCGGGCCGTAGCTCCTACAATGAGCAGTTCTTC.

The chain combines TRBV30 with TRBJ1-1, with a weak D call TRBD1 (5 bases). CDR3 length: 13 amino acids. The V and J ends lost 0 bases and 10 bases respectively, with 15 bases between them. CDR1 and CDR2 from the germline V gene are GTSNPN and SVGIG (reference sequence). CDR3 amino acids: CAWSVQGGFLAFF. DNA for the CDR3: TGTGCCTGGAGTGTTCAGGGTGGGTTCCTAGCTTTCTTT.

The CDR3 loop is CASSLGGGAKTQYF. CDR3 DNA: TGTGCCAGCAGCTTGGGTGGGGGGGCGAAGACCCAGTACTTC. V gene TRBV5-6 combines with J gene TRBJ2-5, with TRBD2 as a possible D gene (7 bases). Trimming took off 0 bases at V and 6 bases at J, with 12 bases between the two ends. The CDR3 runs to 14 residues. The germline CDR1 and CDR2 sequences are SGHDT and YYEEEE.

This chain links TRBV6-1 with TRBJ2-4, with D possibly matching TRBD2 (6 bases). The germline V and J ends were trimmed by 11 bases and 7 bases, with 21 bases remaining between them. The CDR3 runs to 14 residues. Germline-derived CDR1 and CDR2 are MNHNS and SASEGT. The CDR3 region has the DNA TGTGCCGTCCTAACAGGCGGACGGGGGAACATTCAGTACTTC. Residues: CAVLTGGRGNIQYF.

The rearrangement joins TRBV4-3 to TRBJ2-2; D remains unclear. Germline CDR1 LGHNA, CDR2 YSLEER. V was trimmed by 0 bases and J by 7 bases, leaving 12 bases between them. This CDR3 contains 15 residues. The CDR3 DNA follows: TGCGCCAGCAGCCAAGACACGAGAGCTGGCGGGGAGCTGTTTTTT. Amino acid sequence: CASSQDTRAGGELFF.

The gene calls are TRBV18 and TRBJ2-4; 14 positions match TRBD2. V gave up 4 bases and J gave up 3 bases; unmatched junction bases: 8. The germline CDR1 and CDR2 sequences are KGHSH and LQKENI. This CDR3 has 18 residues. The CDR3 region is CASSRGTSGSIDKNIQYF. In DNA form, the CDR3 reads TGTGCCAGCTCACGCGGGACTAGCGGGAGTATAGACAAAAACATTCAGTACTTC.

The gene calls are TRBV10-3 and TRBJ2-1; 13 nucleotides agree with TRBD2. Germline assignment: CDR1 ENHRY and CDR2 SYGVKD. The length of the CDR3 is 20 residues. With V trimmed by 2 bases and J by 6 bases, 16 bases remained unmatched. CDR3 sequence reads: CAISERPLTSGGAKGNEQFF. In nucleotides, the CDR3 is TGTGCCATCAGTGAGAGGCCCCTCACTAGCGGGGGGGCCAAGGGCAATGAGCAGTTCTTC.

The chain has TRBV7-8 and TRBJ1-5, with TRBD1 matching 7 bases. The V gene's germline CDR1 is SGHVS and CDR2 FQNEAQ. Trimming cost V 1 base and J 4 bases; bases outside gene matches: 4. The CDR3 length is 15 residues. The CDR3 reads CASSLDRGWNQPQHF. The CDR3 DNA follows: TGTGCCAGCAGCTTAGACAGGGGATGGAATCAGCCCCAGCATTTT. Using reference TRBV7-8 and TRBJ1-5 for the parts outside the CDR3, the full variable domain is GAGVSQSPRYKVAKRGQDVALRCDPISGHVSLFWYQQALGQGPEFLTYFQNEAQLDKSGLPSDRFFAERPEGSVSTLKIQRTQQEDSAVYLCASSLDRGWNQPQHFGDGTRLSIL.

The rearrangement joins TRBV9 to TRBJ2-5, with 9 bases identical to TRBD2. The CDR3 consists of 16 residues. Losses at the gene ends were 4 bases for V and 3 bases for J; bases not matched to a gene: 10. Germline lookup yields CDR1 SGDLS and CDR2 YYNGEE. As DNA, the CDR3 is TGTGCCAGCAGCCCCCCTGGCGGGAGGGCGAAAGAGACCCAGTACTTC. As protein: CASSPPGGRAKETQYF.

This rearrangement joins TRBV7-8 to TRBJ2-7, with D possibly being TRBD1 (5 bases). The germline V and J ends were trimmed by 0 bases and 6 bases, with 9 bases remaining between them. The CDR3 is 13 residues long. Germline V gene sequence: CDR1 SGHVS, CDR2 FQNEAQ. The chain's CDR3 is CASSLANQGEQYF. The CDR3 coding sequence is TGTGCCAGCAGCTTAGCGAATCAGGGCGAGCAGTACTTC.

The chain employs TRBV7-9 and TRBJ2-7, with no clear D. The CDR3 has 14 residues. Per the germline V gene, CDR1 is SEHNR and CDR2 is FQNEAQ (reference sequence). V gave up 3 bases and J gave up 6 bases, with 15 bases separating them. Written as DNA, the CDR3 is TGTGCCAGCAGCTTTCTAGGGTCGACGGGCGAGCAGTACTTC. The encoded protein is CASSFLGSTGEQYF.

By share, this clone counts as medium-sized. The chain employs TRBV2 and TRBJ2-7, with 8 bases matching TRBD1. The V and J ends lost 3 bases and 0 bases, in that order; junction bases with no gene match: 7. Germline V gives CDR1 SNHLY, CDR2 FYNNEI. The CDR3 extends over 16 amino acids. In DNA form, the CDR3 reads TGTGCCAGCAGTGACCCGACAGGGGACCGCTCCTACGAGCAGTACTTC. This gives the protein CASSDPTGDRSYEQYF.

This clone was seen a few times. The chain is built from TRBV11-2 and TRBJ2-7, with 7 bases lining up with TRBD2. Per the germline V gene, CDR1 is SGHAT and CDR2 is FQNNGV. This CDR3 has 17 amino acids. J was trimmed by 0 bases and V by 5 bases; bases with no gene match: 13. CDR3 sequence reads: CASSGGRERAHSYEQYF. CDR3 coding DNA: TGTGCCAGCAGCGGGGGGAGGGAGCGGGCCCACTCCTACGAGCAGTACTTC. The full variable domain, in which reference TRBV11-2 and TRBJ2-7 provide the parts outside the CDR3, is EAGVAQSPRYKIIEKRQSVAFWCNPISGHATLYWYQQILGQGPKLLIQFQNNGVVDDSQLPKDRFSAERLKGVDSTLKIQPAKLEDSAVYLCASSGGRERAHSYEQYFGPGTRLTVT.

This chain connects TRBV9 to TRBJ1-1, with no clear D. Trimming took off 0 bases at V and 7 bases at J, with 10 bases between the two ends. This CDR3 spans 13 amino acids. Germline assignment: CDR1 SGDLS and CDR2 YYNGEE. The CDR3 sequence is CASSVAGSGEAFF. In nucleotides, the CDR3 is TGTGCCAGCAGCGTAGCGGGCTCCGGTGAAGCTTTCTTT.

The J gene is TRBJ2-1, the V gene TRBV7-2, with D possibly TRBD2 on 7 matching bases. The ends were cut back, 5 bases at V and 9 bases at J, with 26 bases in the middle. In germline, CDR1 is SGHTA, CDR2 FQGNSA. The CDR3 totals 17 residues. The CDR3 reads CASSPRGGAGVRGEQFF. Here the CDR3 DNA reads TGTGCCAGCAGCCCGCGGGGCGGTGCGGGAGTCAGGGGTGAGCAGTTCTTC.

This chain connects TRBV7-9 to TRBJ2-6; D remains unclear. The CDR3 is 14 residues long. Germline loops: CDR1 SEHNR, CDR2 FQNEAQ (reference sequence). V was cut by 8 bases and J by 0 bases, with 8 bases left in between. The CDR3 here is CASSLVSGANVLTF. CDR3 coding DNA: TGTGCCAGCTCCCTGGTCTCTGGGGCCAACGTCCTGACTTTC.

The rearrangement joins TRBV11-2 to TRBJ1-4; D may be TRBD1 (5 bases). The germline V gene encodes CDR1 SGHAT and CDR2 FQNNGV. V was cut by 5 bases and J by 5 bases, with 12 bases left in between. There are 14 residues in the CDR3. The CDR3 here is CASSVRDGNEKLFF. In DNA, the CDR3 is TGTGCCAGCAGCGTCCGGGACGGAAATGAAAAACTGTTTTTT.

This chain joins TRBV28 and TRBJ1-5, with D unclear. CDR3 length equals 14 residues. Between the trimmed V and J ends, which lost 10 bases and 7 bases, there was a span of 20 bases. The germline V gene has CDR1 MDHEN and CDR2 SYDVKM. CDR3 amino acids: CATQRTNQGQPQHF. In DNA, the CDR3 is TGTGCCACCCAGAGGACTAACCAAGGACAGCCCCAGCATTTT. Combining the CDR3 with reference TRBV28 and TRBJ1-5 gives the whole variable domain DVKVTQSSRYLVKRTGEKVFLECVQDMDHENMFWYRQDPGLGLRLIYFSYDVKMKEKGDIPEGYSVSREKKERFSLILESASTNQTSMYLCATQRTNQGQPQHFGDGTRLSIL.

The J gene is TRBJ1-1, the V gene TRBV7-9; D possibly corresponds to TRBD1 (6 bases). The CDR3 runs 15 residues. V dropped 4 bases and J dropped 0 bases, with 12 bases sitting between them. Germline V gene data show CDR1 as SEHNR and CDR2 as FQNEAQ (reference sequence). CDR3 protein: CASSYNRALNTEAFF. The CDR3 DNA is TGTGCCAGCAGCTACAACAGGGCTCTGAACACTGAAGCTTTCTTT.

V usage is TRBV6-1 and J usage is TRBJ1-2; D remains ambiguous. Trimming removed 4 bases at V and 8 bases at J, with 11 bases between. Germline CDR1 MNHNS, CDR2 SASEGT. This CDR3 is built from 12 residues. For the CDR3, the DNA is TGTGCCAGCAGTGGGAGGGTGTGGGGCTACACCTTC. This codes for CASSGRVWGYTF.

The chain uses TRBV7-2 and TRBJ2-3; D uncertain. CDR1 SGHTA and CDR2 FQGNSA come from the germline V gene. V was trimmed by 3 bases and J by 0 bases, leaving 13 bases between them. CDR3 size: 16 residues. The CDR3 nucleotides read TGTGCCAGCAGCTTTGGGTCTTCCGCTAGCACAGATACGCAGTATTTT. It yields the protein CASSFGSSASTDTQYF.

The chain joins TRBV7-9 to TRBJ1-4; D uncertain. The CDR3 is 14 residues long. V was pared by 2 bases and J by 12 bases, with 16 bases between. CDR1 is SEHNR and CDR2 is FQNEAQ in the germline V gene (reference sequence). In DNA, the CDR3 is TGTGCCAGCAGCTTACAAACAGTTATAACAGAACTGTTTTTT. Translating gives CASSLQTVITELFF.

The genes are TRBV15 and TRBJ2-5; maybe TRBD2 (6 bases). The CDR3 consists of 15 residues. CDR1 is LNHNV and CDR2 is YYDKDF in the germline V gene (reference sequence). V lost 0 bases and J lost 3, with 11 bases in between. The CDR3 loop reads CATSRDLGGEETQYF. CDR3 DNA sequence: TGTGCCACCAGCAGAGATCTGGGGGGAGAAGAGACCCAGTACTTC.

CDR3 in DNA: TGTGCCAGCAGCTTAGACAGGGACAATGGCTACACCTTC. Residues: CASSLDRDNGYTF. The chain joins TRBV7-3 to TRBJ1-2; 7 nucleotides align to TRBD1. There are 13 residues in the CDR3. Germline V gives CDR1 SGHTA, CDR2 FQGTGA. The J segment lost 6 bases and the V segment lost 2 bases, leaving 3 bases of the junction unmatched.

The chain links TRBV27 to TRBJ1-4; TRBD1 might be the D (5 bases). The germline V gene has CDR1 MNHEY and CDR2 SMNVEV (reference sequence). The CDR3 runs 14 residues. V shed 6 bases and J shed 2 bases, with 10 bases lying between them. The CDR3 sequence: CASSWRQTNEKLFF. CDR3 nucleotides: TGTGCCAGCAGCTGGCGACAGACTAATGAAAAACTGTTTTTT.